The rows below give T cell receptor beta chains drawn from one sample of a study of a mutant IDH1 vaccine in newly diagnosed glioma. Which antigens these TCRs recognize remains unknown. Assay: immunoSEQ multiplex PCR; the TCRdb copy retains only in-frame clones and omits some. Here the sample spans fewer than 45,000 clones, around 86% being singletons. Here the sequenced sample was PBMCs, taken from a glioma patient whose treatment included an IDH1 peptide vaccine. Receptors were obtained from a middle-aged woman with glioma. Some clones in this sample may be carry-over from other donors' samples. CDR3s include the opening cysteine and the closing phenylalanine or tryptophan. Fields, in order: V gene, J gene, clone size, D gene, CDR3 DNA, CDR3 protein. A D gene is named only where the DNA matches it firmly. Size tells how often a clone was seen (once, few, many) or the class of an expanded clone, and some rows leave it out.

V: TRBV19
J: TRBJ1-1
size: NA
D: TRBD1
DNA: TGTGCCAGTAGTACGACAGGGCTTGACACTGAAGCTTTCTTT
CDR3: CASSTTGLDTEAFF

V: TRBV9
J: TRBJ2-3
size: NA
D: TRBD2
DNA: TGTGCCAGCAGCCTCCGGACTAGCGGGACAACAGATACGCAGTATTTT
CDR3: CASSLRTSGTTDTQYF

V: TRBV27
J: TRBJ2-5
size: NA
D: NA
DNA: TGTGCCAGCAGTTCAGCAGCGTCGATGGGGACCCAGTACTTC
CDR3: CASSSAASMGTQYF

V: TRBV16
J: TRBJ1-1
size: NA
D: TRBD1
DNA: TGTGCCAGCAGCCAAGACAGGGCCAACACTGAAGCTTTCTTT
CDR3: CASSQDRANTEAFF

V: TRBV5-1
J: TRBJ1-1
size: NA
D: TRBD1
DNA: TGCGCCAGCAGCCCCTTGACAGGGGAGAACACTGAAGCTTTCTTT
CDR3: CASSPLTGENTEAFF

V: TRBV5-1
J: TRBJ2-7
size: once
D: NA
DNA: TGCGCCAGCAGCGTCGGGGTGGCAGCTAACTACGAGCAGTACTTC
CDR3: CASSVGVAANYEQYF

V: TRBV28
J: TRBJ1-5
size: few
D: NA
DNA: TGTGCCAGCAGTCATAAGTTAGGCAATAGCAATCAGCCCCAGCATTTT
CDR3: CASSHKLGNSNQPQHF

V: TRBV7-8
J: TRBJ2-7
size: NA
D: NA
DNA: TGTGCCAGCAGCTTAGGCCCGGACTACGAGCAGTACTTC
CDR3: CASSLGPDYEQYF

V: TRBV30
J: TRBJ1-2
size: once
D: TRBD1
DNA: TGTGCCTGGAGACAGGGGCCGTCTAACTATGGCTACACCTTC
CDR3: CAWRQGPSNYGYTF

V: TRBV25-1
J: TRBJ2-1
size: NA
D: NA
DNA: TGTGCCAGCATACTCTACAATGAGCAGTTCTTC
CDR3: CASILYNEQFF

V: TRBV11-2
J: TRBJ1-2
size: NA
D: NA
DNA: TGTGCCAGCAGCTTAGGGCGGGGCTACACCTTC
CDR3: CASSLGRGYTF

V: TRBV7-2
J: TRBJ2-5
size: NA
D: TRBD1
DNA: TGTGCCAGCAGCTTAGGGGCAGGGGGAGAGACCCAGTACTTC
CDR3: CASSLGAGGETQYF

V: TRBV11-1
J: TRBJ1-2
size: few
D: NA
DNA: TGTGCCAGCAGCTTAAGGCAGGGCAGCGGCTACACCTTC
CDR3: CASSLRQGSGYTF

V: TRBV7-9
J: TRBJ1-3
size: medium-sized
D: NA
DNA: TGTGCCAGCAGCTGGGCCAGGGACTCTGGAAACACCATATATTTT
CDR3: CASSWARDSGNTIYF

V: TRBV6-6
J: TRBJ2-7
size: NA
D: NA
DNA: TGTGCCAGCAGTTACTCACAAGCCTACGAGCAGTACTTC
CDR3: CASSYSQAYEQYF

V: TRBV5-4
J: TRBJ2-7
size: NA
D: NA
DNA: TGTGCCAGCAGCCTCAAGCCGGGGGATCTGTACGAGCAGTACTTC
CDR3: CASSLKPGDLYEQYF

V: TRBV4-1
J: TRBJ2-2
size: NA
D: NA
DNA: TGCGCCAGCAGCCAAGGGGGGCGGAGGAACACCGGGGAGCTGTTTTTT
CDR3: CASSQGGRRNTGELFF

V: TRBV6-5
J: TRBJ2-7
size: NA
D: TRBD1
DNA: TGTGCCAGCAGTTACCACGGGACAGGGAACGAGCAGTACTTC
CDR3: CASSYHGTGNEQYF

V: TRBV11-2
J: TRBJ2-7
size: NA
D: TRBD1
DNA: TGTGCCAGCAGCTCTTCGGACAGGCTCTACGAGCAGTACTTC
CDR3: CASSSSDRLYEQYF

V: TRBV29-1
J: TRBJ2-7
size: NA
D: TRBD2
DNA: TGCAGCGTTCGACTAGCGGGAGCCTCAAGCGAGCAGTACTTC
CDR3: CSVRLAGASSEQYF

V: TRBV13
J: TRBJ2-3
size: NA
D: NA
DNA: TGTGCCAGCAGCTTAGCGGGGGGCACAGATACGCAGTATTTT
CDR3: CASSLAGGTDTQYF

V: TRBV6-5
J: TRBJ1-4
size: few
D: NA
DNA: TGTGCCAGCAGAAATAGGGGGAACGCTAATGAAAAACTGTTTTTT
CDR3: CASRNRGNANEKLFF

V: TRBV29-1
J: TRBJ1-1
size: NA
D: NA
DNA: TGCAGCGTCGGGGGTCAGCTGAACACTGAAGCTTTCTTT
CDR3: CSVGGQLNTEAFF

V: TRBV28
J: TRBJ1-2
size: NA
D: NA
DNA: TGTGCCAGCTTTAAGGATAACTATGGCTACACCTTC
CDR3: CASFKDNYGYTF

V: TRBV7-2
J: TRBJ2-1
size: once
D: TRBD2
DNA: TGTGCCAGCCGCGGACTAGCGGCCGCGCGGGCCAATGAGCAGTTCTTC
CDR3: CASRGLAAARANEQFF

V: TRBV28
J: TRBJ1-2
size: few
D: NA
DNA: TGTGCCAGCAGTTTGTACACGTACCCGCCTAACTCGGTTGGCTACACCTTC
CDR3: CASSLYTYPPNSVGYTF

V: TRBV2
J: TRBJ2-7
size: NA
D: TRBD2
DNA: TGTGCCAGCAGTGGGGAGCTAGCGGGAGACGAGCAGTACTTC
CDR3: CASSGELAGDEQYF

V: TRBV9
J: TRBJ2-2
size: NA
D: NA
DNA: TGTGCCAGCAGCGTTACGGGGGACACCGGGGAGCTGTTTTTT
CDR3: CASSVTGDTGELFF

V: TRBV4-2
J: TRBJ2-2
size: once
D: NA
DNA: TGTGCCAGCAGCCCTACTCGGAACACCGGGGAGCTGTTTTTT
CDR3: CASSPTRNTGELFF

V: TRBV19
J: TRBJ1-1
size: NA
D: NA
DNA: TGTGCCAGTAACTGGGGAACAGCCGTGGCCACTGAAGCTTTCTTT
CDR3: CASNWGTAVATEAFF

V: TRBV9
J: TRBJ2-4
size: NA
D: NA
DNA: TGTGCCAGCAGCGCCAGCCCGGACTACTCAGCCAAAAACATTCAGTACTTC
CDR3: CASSASPDYSAKNIQYF

V: TRBV5-1
J: TRBJ2-7
size: NA
D: TRBD2
DNA: TGCGCCAGCAGCCCGAGGGAGGGAGGCTACGAGCAGTACTTC
CDR3: CASSPREGGYEQYF

V: TRBV25-1
J: TRBJ1-6
size: NA
D: NA
DNA: TGTGCCAGCAGTACCTATTCGATTAATTCACCCCTCCACTTT
CDR3: CASSTYSINSPLHF

V: TRBV25-1
J: TRBJ2-1
size: NA
D: NA
DNA: TGTGCCAGCAGTGCAACCTATACAGGGAATGAGCAGTTCTTC
CDR3: CASSATYTGNEQFF

V: TRBV7-9
J: TRBJ2-5
size: NA
D: NA
DNA: TGTGCCAGCAGCAACCCTAGCTTCGAGACCCAGTACTTC
CDR3: CASSNPSFETQYF

V: TRBV5-8
J: TRBJ2-3
size: NA
D: NA
DNA: TGTGCCAGCAGCCCTGCTTGGGGAAGGACGGAAACAGATACGCAGTATTTT
CDR3: CASSPAWGRTETDTQYF

V: TRBV27
J: TRBJ2-7
size: NA
D: NA
DNA: TGTGCCAGCAGGCAGGGCTACGAGCAGTACTTC
CDR3: CASRQGYEQYF

V: TRBV5-4
J: TRBJ2-7
size: NA
D: NA
DNA: TGTGCCAGCAGCTTGCCAAACTACGAGCAGTACTTC
CDR3: CASSLPNYEQYF

V: TRBV28
J: TRBJ1-2
size: NA
D: TRBD1
DNA: TGTGCCAGCAGTTTATCCCCATCCTTCGGACAGGCGAACTATGGCTACACCTTC
CDR3: CASSLSPSFGQANYGYTF

V: TRBV7-2
J: TRBJ2-3
size: medium-sized
D: TRBD1
DNA: TGTGCCAGCAGGGACAGGGTCGGCACAGATACGCAGTATTTT
CDR3: CASRDRVGTDTQYF

V: TRBV11-3
J: TRBJ2-5
size: NA
D: NA
DNA: TGTGCCAGCAGCTTAGGGGTTCAAGAGACCCAGTACTTC
CDR3: CASSLGVQETQYF

V: TRBV6-6
J: TRBJ1-5
size: NA
D: NA
DNA: TGTGCCAGCGGGGGCGAACCCCAGCATTTT
CDR3: CASGGEPQHF

V: TRBV10-3
J: TRBJ1-5
size: NA
D: NA
DNA: TGTGCCATCAGTGAAGTTGCGGACAATCAGCCCCAGCATTTT
CDR3: CAISEVADNQPQHF

V: TRBV28
J: TRBJ1-5
size: few
D: NA
DNA: TGTGCCAGCAGTTCAGGGTCTCAGCCCCAGCATTTT
CDR3: CASSSGSQPQHF

V: TRBV12-5
J: TRBJ1-2
size: NA
D: NA
DNA: TGTGCTAGTGGTTTGGGGCCCTATGGCTACACCTTC
CDR3: CASGLGPYGYTF

V: TRBV28
J: TRBJ1-1
size: NA
D: NA
DNA: TGTGCCAGCAGTTTATCAGGTACAGGCTACACTGAAGCTTTCTTT
CDR3: CASSLSGTGYTEAFF

V: TRBV6-5
J: TRBJ2-1
size: few
D: NA
DNA: TGTGCCAGCAGTTACGGAGGCAGGGAAGTCAATGAGCAGTTCTTC
CDR3: CASSYGGREVNEQFF

V: TRBV28
J: TRBJ2-7
size: NA
D: NA
DNA: TGTGCCAGCAGTTTCCGGTCTAGGGGGAGCTACGAGCAGTACTTC
CDR3: CASSFRSRGSYEQYF